This T cell receptor (beta chain) was identified during a study of identifying expanded T cells in peripheral blood. Overall study results and limits: Approximately two-week clone count variance significantly increased as total template count grew. Technical replicates showed about 1.2 changed clones; two weeks around 15; four weeks 19.

Sequencing used immunoSEQ multiplex PCR; TCRdb keeps in-frame clones, though not all of them. The sample includes about 85,000 clones, 88% of them seen just once. No infections or other immune events were documented during collection. Turning to this clone: Its antigen remains unknown.

With V trimmed by 7 bases and J by 2 bases, 8 bases remained unmatched. CDR3 length: 15 residues. CDR1 and CDR2 (germline): MNHNY, SVGAGI (reference sequence). This clonotype originated in a person aged 18 to 75 in good health. The chain couples TRBV6-6 to TRBJ2-7; 10 nucleotides match TRBD1. Sequencing input: blood. CDR3: CASIGIGTGAYEQYF. The CDR3 DNA is TGTGCCAGCATTGGGATAGGGACAGGGGCCTACGAGCAGTACTTC.